The rows below give T cell receptor beta chains drawn from one sample of a study of blood T cell repertoires in COVID-19. Repertoires were generated with immunoSEQ multiplex PCR, while TCRdb's copy carries only in-frame clones and drops some. The sample lists 70,000 to 100,000 clones, roughly 89% seen once, with 4.3% in the top ten. The sequenced sample was peripheral blood. The receptors stem from a woman aged 80 or over with active or convalescent COVID-19. The CDR3 runs from the conserved cysteine through the conserved F or W. D genes are given only for firm matches. Clone sizes are given selectively: once, few, many, or a class where the clone is expanded.

j_gene: TRBJ2-1
v_gene: TRBV18
d_gene: .
abundance: .
CDR3aa: CASSPITQASDEQFF
CDR3nt: TGTGCCAGCTCACCGATCACGCAGGCGTCGGATGAGCAGTTCTTC

j_gene: TRBJ1-4
v_gene: TRBV3-1/TRBV3-2
d_gene: TRBD1
abundance: .
CDR3aa: CASSRPGGNEKLFF
CDR3nt: TGTGCCAGCAGCCGACCAGGGGGTAATGAAAAACTGTTTTTT

j_gene: TRBJ2-3
v_gene: TRBV5-1
d_gene: TRBD2
abundance: .
CDR3aa: CASSPLGSGSTDTQYF
CDR3nt: TGCGCCAGCAGCCCCCTGGGTAGCGGGAGCACAGATACGCAGTATTTT

j_gene: TRBJ2-3
v_gene: TRBV6-4
d_gene: TRBD1
abundance: .
CDR3aa: CASRYRDRGTDTQYF
CDR3nt: TGTGCCAGCAGATACCGGGACAGAGGCACAGATACGCAGTATTTT

j_gene: TRBJ1-1
v_gene: TRBV6-5
d_gene: .
abundance: .
CDR3aa: CASKSQEGSYTEAFF
CDR3nt: TGTGCCAGCAAATCACAGGAGGGAAGTTACACTGAAGCTTTCTTT

j_gene: TRBJ2-7
v_gene: TRBV4-1
d_gene: TRBD2
abundance: few
CDR3aa: CASSQEQSFGGSAFYEQYF
CDR3nt: TGCGCCAGCAGCCAAGAGCAGTCTTTCGGCGGGAGTGCCTTTTACGAGCAGTACTTC

j_gene: TRBJ1-1
v_gene: TRBV30
d_gene: .
abundance: once
CDR3aa: CAWSSWGGERNTEAFF
CDR3nt: TGTGCCTGGAGTTCGTGGGGGGGCGAAAGAAACACTGAAGCTTTCTTT

j_gene: TRBJ1-1
v_gene: TRBV7-9
d_gene: .
abundance: .
CDR3aa: CASRPERTVAFF
CDR3nt: TGTGCCAGCAGACCAGAGCGGACGGTAGCTTTCTTT

j_gene: TRBJ2-3
v_gene: TRBV5-1
d_gene: .
abundance: .
CDR3aa: CASSPGGYTDTQYF
CDR3nt: TGCGCCAGCAGCCCTGGCGGCTACACAGATACGCAGTATTTT

j_gene: TRBJ2-1
v_gene: TRBV29-1
d_gene: TRBD2
abundance: .
CDR3aa: CSVDGGRPNNEQFF
CDR3nt: TGCAGCGTTGATGGCGGGAGGCCCAACAATGAGCAGTTCTTC

j_gene: TRBJ2-3
v_gene: TRBV5-1
d_gene: TRBD2
abundance: .
CDR3aa: CASSLATSGRASRDTQYF
CDR3nt: TGCGCCAGCAGCTTGGCCACTAGCGGGAGGGCTTCGAGGGATACGCAGTATTTT

j_gene: TRBJ2-7
v_gene: TRBV7-2
d_gene: TRBD1
abundance: .
CDR3aa: CASSLAGRGNEQYF
CDR3nt: TGTGCCAGCAGCTTAGCGGGCAGGGGGAACGAGCAGTACTTC

j_gene: TRBJ1-3
v_gene: TRBV7-8
d_gene: TRBD1
abundance: .
CDR3aa: CASSVGGQGGNPGNTIYF
CDR3nt: TGTGCCAGCAGCGTAGGCGGACAGGGAGGGAATCCTGGAAACACCATATATTTT

j_gene: TRBJ1-5
v_gene: TRBV7-2
d_gene: TRBD1
abundance: .
CDR3aa: CASSAPGGLNQPQHF
CDR3nt: TGTGCCAGCAGCGCGCCAGGGGGCCTCAATCAGCCCCAGCATTTT

j_gene: TRBJ1-2
v_gene: TRBV2
d_gene: TRBD1
abundance: .
CDR3aa: CASSGQGPYGYTF
CDR3nt: TGTGCCAGCAGCGGACAGGGTCCCTATGGCTACACCTTC

j_gene: TRBJ2-7
v_gene: TRBV5-3
d_gene: TRBD1
abundance: .
CDR3aa: CARSFGPPGTVPYEQYF
CDR3nt: TGTGCCAGAAGCTTTGGGCCCCCGGGGACAGTCCCTTACGAGCAGTACTTC

j_gene: TRBJ2-7
v_gene: TRBV11-2
d_gene: .
abundance: .
CDR3aa: CASSLHRSSYEQYF
CDR3nt: TGTGCCAGCAGCTTACACAGGAGCTCCTACGAGCAGTACTTC

j_gene: TRBJ2-7
v_gene: TRBV5-4
d_gene: TRBD2
abundance: .
CDR3aa: CASSLAGGNSNEQYF
CDR3nt: TGTGCCAGCAGCTTGGCGGGAGGGAATAGTAACGAGCAGTACTTC

j_gene: TRBJ2-7
v_gene: TRBV27
d_gene: TRBD2
abundance: .
CDR3aa: CASRARLAGAYEQYF
CDR3nt: TGTGCCAGCAGAGCTCGACTAGCGGGAGCCTACGAGCAGTACTTC

j_gene: TRBJ1-2
v_gene: TRBV7-9
d_gene: TRBD1
abundance: .
CDR3aa: CASSSIDRGTGYTF
CDR3nt: TGTGCCAGCAGCTCCATTGACAGGGGGACTGGCTACACCTTC

j_gene: TRBJ1-4
v_gene: TRBV18
d_gene: TRBD1
abundance: .
CDR3aa: CASSPMAGGATNEKLFF
CDR3nt: TGTGCCAGCTCACCGATGGCAGGGGGAGCAACTAATGAAAAACTGTTTTTT

j_gene: TRBJ1-2
v_gene: TRBV19
d_gene: .
abundance: .
CDR3aa: CASSLGPYGYTF
CDR3nt: TGTGCCAGTAGCCTCGGTCCCTATGGCTACACCTTC

j_gene: TRBJ2-7
v_gene: TRBV6-5
d_gene: .
abundance: .
CDR3aa: CATKDRFSSYEQYF
CDR3nt: TGTGCCACCAAGGACAGATTCAGCTCCTACGAGCAGTACTTC

j_gene: TRBJ1-5
v_gene: TRBV27
d_gene: .
abundance: .
CDR3aa: CASRTGPYSNQPQHF
CDR3nt: TGTGCCAGCAGAACAGGCCCTTATAGCAATCAGCCCCAGCATTTT

j_gene: TRBJ1-2
v_gene: TRBV7-9
d_gene: .
abundance: few
CDR3aa: CASSQDGVDGYTF
CDR3nt: TGTGCCAGCAGCCAGGACGGGGTGGATGGCTACACCTTC

j_gene: TRBJ2-5
v_gene: TRBV5-6
d_gene: TRBD2
abundance: .
CDR3aa: CASSSGTSGSKWEETQYF
CDR3nt: TGTGCCAGCAGCTCCGGGACTAGCGGGAGTAAATGGGAAGAGACCCAGTACTTC

j_gene: TRBJ2-2
v_gene: TRBV9
d_gene: TRBD1
abundance: .
CDR3aa: CASSEGAGYTGELFF
CDR3nt: TGTGCCAGCAGCGAGGGGGCAGGGTACACCGGGGAGCTGTTTTTT

j_gene: TRBJ1-1
v_gene: TRBV19
d_gene: .
abundance: .
CDR3aa: CASSIYLNTEAFF
CDR3nt: TGTGCCAGTAGTATCTACCTGAACACTGAAGCTTTCTTT

j_gene: TRBJ2-7
v_gene: TRBV5-5
d_gene: TRBD2
abundance: .
CDR3aa: CASSYFLAGVYEQYF
CDR3nt: TGTGCCAGCAGCTACTTCCTAGCGGGAGTGTACGAGCAGTACTTC

j_gene: TRBJ1-3
v_gene: TRBV3-1/TRBV3-2
d_gene: .
abundance: .
CDR3aa: CASSQGEYSGNTIYF
CDR3nt: TGTGCCAGCAGCCAAGGAGAGTACTCTGGAAACACCATATATTTT

j_gene: TRBJ2-7
v_gene: TRBV5-6
d_gene: .
abundance: .
CDR3aa: CASSLNGISYEQYF
CDR3nt: TGTGCCAGCAGCTTGAACGGGATTTCCTACGAGCAGTACTTC

j_gene: TRBJ1-2
v_gene: TRBV28
d_gene: .
abundance: .
CDR3aa: CASSGNYGYTF
CDR3nt: TGTGCCAGCAGTGGCAACTATGGCTACACCTTC

j_gene: TRBJ2-7
v_gene: TRBV2
d_gene: TRBD2
abundance: .
CDR3aa: CASRGGSSYEQYF
CDR3nt: TGTGCCAGCAGGGGGGGGAGCTCCTACGAGCAGTACTTC

j_gene: TRBJ1-5
v_gene: TRBV19
d_gene: .
abundance: .
CDR3aa: CASSIVDRSNQPQHF
CDR3nt: TGTGCCAGTAGTATAGTGGACAGAAGCAATCAGCCCCAGCATTTT

j_gene: TRBJ1-1
v_gene: TRBV19
d_gene: TRBD1
abundance: .
CDR3aa: CASRTGLSEAFF
CDR3nt: TGTGCCAGTAGGACAGGGCTCAGTGAAGCTTTCTTT

j_gene: TRBJ2-3
v_gene: TRBV19
d_gene: .
abundance: .
CDR3aa: CASSIGQKSTDTQYF
CDR3nt: TGTGCCAGTAGTATTGGACAGAAAAGCACAGATACGCAGTATTTT

j_gene: TRBJ2-1
v_gene: TRBV19
d_gene: .
abundance: .
CDR3aa: CASSPAGSNNEQFF
CDR3nt: TGTGCCAGTAGCCCCGCGGGAAGTAACAATGAGCAGTTCTTC

j_gene: TRBJ2-1
v_gene: TRBV9
d_gene: .
abundance: .
CDR3aa: CASSVQDGNNEQFF
CDR3nt: TGTGCCAGCAGCGTACAGGACGGGAACAATGAGCAGTTCTTC

j_gene: TRBJ1-5
v_gene: TRBV28
d_gene: TRBD1
abundance: .
CDR3aa: CASRSYDRAYSNQPQHF
CDR3nt: TGTGCCAGCAGGTCCTACGACAGGGCCTATAGCAATCAGCCCCAGCATTTT

j_gene: TRBJ1-2
v_gene: TRBV7-2
d_gene: .
abundance: .
CDR3aa: CASGREGQEYGYTF
CDR3nt: TGTGCCAGCGGCAGGGAGGGGCAAGAGTATGGCTACACCTTC

j_gene: TRBJ1-3
v_gene: TRBV7-2
d_gene: .
abundance: once
CDR3aa: CASSQTVSGNTIYF
CDR3nt: TGTGCCAGCAGCCAGACAGTCTCTGGAAACACCATATATTTT

j_gene: TRBJ2-2
v_gene: TRBV5-4
d_gene: TRBD2
abundance: .
CDR3aa: CASSSIAGNTGELFF
CDR3nt: TGTGCCAGCAGCTCTATAGCGGGAAACACCGGGGAGCTGTTTTTT

j_gene: TRBJ1-5
v_gene: TRBV6-2/TRBV6-3
d_gene: TRBD1
abundance: .
CDR3aa: CASSPGQGSNQPQHF
CDR3nt: TGTGCCAGCAGCCCGGGACAGGGGAGCAATCAGCCCCAGCATTTT

j_gene: TRBJ2-7
v_gene: TRBV18
d_gene: TRBD2
abundance: .
CDR3aa: CASSPDQAVAGGSWQYF
CDR3nt: TGTGCCAGCTCACCGGATCAGGCGGTAGCGGGAGGGTCCTGGCAGTACTTC

j_gene: TRBJ2-3
v_gene: TRBV30
d_gene: .
abundance: .
CDR3aa: CAWSVGADTQYF
CDR3nt: TGTGCCTGGAGTGTCGGTGCAGATACGCAGTATTTT

j_gene: TRBJ1-2
v_gene: TRBV5-1
d_gene: TRBD1
abundance: .
CDR3aa: CASSSGQGRTNYGYTF
CDR3nt: TGCGCCAGCAGCTCGGGACAGGGGAGGACTAACTATGGCTACACCTTC

j_gene: TRBJ2-3
v_gene: TRBV18
d_gene: .
abundance: .
CDR3aa: CASSPPDGFGDTQYF
CDR3nt: TGTGCCAGCTCACCACCTGATGGTTTCGGAGATACGCAGTATTTT

j_gene: TRBJ1-5
v_gene: TRBV7-9
d_gene: .
abundance: .
CDR3aa: CASSLAGGNQPQHF
CDR3nt: TGTGCCAGCAGCTTGGCCGGGGGCAATCAGCCCCAGCATTTT

j_gene: TRBJ2-7
v_gene: TRBV9
d_gene: TRBD1
abundance: .
CDR3aa: CASSVGTSIGQGWYEQYF
CDR3nt: TGTGCCAGCAGCGTAGGTACATCAATCGGACAGGGATGGTACGAGCAGTACTTC

j_gene: TRBJ2-2
v_gene: TRBV28
d_gene: .
abundance: once
CDR3aa: CASSFGTNREGELFF
CDR3nt: TGTGCCAGCAGTTTCGGGACAAACAGAGAAGGGGAGCTGTTTTTT

j_gene: TRBJ2-1
v_gene: TRBV10-3
d_gene: TRBD2
abundance: .
CDR3aa: CAISESLTSSYNEQFF
CDR3nt: TGTGCCATCAGTGAGTCGTTGACTAGCAGCTACAATGAGCAGTTCTTC

j_gene: TRBJ2-7
v_gene: TRBV19
d_gene: TRBD1
abundance: .
CDR3aa: CASSVKLDRHEQYF
CDR3nt: TGTGCCAGTAGTGTCAAATTGGACAGGCACGAGCAGTACTTC

j_gene: TRBJ2-7
v_gene: TRBV19
d_gene: TRBD1
abundance: .
CDR3aa: CASSRDRGLEQYF
CDR3nt: TGTGCCAGTAGTAGGGACAGGGGCCTCGAGCAGTACTTC